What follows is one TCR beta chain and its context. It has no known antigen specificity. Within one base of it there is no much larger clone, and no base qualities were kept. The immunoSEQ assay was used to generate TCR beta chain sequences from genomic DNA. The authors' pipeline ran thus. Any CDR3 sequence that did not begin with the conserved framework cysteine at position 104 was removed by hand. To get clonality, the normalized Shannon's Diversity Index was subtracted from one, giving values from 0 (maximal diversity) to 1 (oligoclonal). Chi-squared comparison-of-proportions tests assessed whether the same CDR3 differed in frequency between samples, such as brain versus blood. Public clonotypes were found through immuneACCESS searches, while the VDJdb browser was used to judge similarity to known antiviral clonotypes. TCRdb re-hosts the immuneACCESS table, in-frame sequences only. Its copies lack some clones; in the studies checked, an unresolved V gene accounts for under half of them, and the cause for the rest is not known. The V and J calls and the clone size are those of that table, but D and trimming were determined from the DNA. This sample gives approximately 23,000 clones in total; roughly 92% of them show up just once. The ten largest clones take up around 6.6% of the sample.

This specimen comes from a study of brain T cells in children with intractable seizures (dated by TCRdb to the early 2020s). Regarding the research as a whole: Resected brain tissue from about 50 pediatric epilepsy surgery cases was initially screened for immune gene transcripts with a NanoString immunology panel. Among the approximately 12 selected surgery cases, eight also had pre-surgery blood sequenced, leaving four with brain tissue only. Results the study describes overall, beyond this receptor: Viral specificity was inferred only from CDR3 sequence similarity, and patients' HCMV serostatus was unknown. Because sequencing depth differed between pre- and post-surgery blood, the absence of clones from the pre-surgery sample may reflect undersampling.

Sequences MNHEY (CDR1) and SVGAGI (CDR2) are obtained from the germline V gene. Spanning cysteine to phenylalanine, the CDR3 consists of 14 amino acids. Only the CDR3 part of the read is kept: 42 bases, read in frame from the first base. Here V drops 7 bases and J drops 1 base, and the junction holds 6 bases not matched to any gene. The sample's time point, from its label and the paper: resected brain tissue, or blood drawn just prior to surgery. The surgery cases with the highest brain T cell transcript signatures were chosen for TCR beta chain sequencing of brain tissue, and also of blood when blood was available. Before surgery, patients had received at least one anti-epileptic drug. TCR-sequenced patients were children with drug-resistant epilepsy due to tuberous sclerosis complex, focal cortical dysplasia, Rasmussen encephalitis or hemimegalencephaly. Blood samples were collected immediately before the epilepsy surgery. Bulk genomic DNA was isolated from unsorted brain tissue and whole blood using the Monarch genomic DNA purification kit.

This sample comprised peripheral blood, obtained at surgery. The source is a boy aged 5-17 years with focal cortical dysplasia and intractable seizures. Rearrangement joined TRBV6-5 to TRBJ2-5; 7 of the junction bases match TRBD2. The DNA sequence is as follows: TGTGCCAGCATGCGGGAGAGAGGCCAAGAGACCCAGTACTTC. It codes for CASMRERGQETQYF.